This TCR beta chain came from a study of regulatory T cells in long-lasting Graves disease. As for the study in general: For a period under 3 months, newly diagnosed Graves' patients had taken antithyroid drugs.

Libraries of TCR beta came from iRepertoire HTBI primers plus Arm-PCR of CDR3 regions. TCRdb ran MiXCR on the multiplex PCR reads and lists one entry per CDR3 protein. The table records some 250,000 distinct CDR3 sequences, around 20% of them present only once. V lost 4 bases to trimming and J lost 1 base, with 5 bases between them. The CDR3 runs to 13 residues. From germline, CDR1 is WNHNN and CDR2 SYGVQD (reference sequence). Study conclusions and caveats: The study found TRBV28, TRBJ1-2 and TRBJ2-5 favored in persistent disease. Whereas new patients shared some 990 public clonotypes, persistent patients shared more, at 2,500 to 3,500.

This clonotype was detected only a few times. Its antigen is not known. Regarding time point: newly diagnosed GD, antithyroid drugs for less than 3 months. PBMC-extracted RNA yielded the TCR library. Tubes containing EDTA received about 9.4 milliliters of drawn peripheral blood. The chain joins TRBV10-1 to TRBJ2-1, with D hard to call. This material consisted of peripheral blood mononuclear cells (PBMCs), taken at new diagnosis, from a patient treated with antithyroid drugs. The source is a female donor with Graves disease. The CDR3 here is CASSGRSYNEQFF. The CDR3 nucleotides read TGCGCCAGCAGTGGCAGGTCCTACAATGAGCAGTTCTTC.